The 16 T cell receptor beta chains presented below share a single source sample, sequenced in a study of T-cell reconstitution after alpha-beta-depleted transplantation in children. Researchers prepared the TCRbeta library using unique molecular identifiers, the study reports. TCRdb recomputed calls from the PCR reads with MiXCR, one row per CDR3 protein. The sample carries some 550,000 distinct CDR3 sequences, around 23% recorded once. The specimen was PBMCs, mostly from graft donor cells, collected 360 days after TCRalphabeta/CD19-depleted stem cell transplant. The receptors derive from a boy in the first two years of life who had a stem cell transplant for acute myeloid leukemia, so the T cells may come from the graft donor.

The chain is built from TRBV2 and TRBJ2-7, with D tentatively TRBD1 (6 bases). The germline V gene has CDR1 SNHLY and CDR2 FYNNEI. This CDR3 contains 15 residues. Trimming took 0 bases from V and 6 from J, leaving 15 bases between them. CDR3 protein: CASSEAWQGNREQYV. For the CDR3, the DNA is TGTGCCAGCAGTGAAGCCTGGCAGGGGAACCGCGAGCAGTACGTC.

This sequence joins TRBV12-3 or TRBV12-4 and TRBJ2-5, with D unclear. With 7 bases removed from V and 0 bases from J, the gap between germline ends came to 12 bases. The CDR3 runs to 14 residues. The CDR3: CASNPTTYQETQYF. The CDR3 DNA reads TGTGCCAGCAACCCGACCACTTACCAAGAGACCCAGTACTTC.

The V gene is TRBV5-8, the J gene TRBJ2-5; tentative D call: TRBD2 (5 bases). The CDR3 is 9 amino acids. Germline V gives CDR1 SGHTS, CDR2 YDEGEE. The V end was cut by 4 bases, the J end by 12 bases, with 7 bases between. The CDR3: CASSPGEYF. CDR3 in DNA: TGTGCCAGCAGCCCCGGGGAGTACTTC.

This clonotype came up a few times. This rearrangement joins TRBV4-3 to TRBJ2-1; 9 bases match TRBD2. V lost 0 bases and J lost 4; bases outside the gene matches: 4. This CDR3 spans 16 amino acids. From germline, CDR1 is LGHNA and CDR2 YSLEER. The CDR3, as DNA: TGCGCCAGCAGCCAAGAGGAACTAGCGGGTTACAATGAGCAGTTCTTC. Protein: CASSQEELAGYNEQFF.

Only a few counts were recorded for this clonotype. This chain connects TRBV12-3 or TRBV12-4 to TRBJ1-2, with 8 bases fitting TRBD1. This CDR3 has 14 amino acids. V dropped 4 bases and J dropped 6; count of bases not matched to a gene: 7. DNA for the CDR3: TGTGCCAGCAGTTCGACAGGGGCCGGGGATGGCTACACCTTC. This sequence encodes CASSSTGAGDGYTF.

The chain is built from TRBV9 and TRBJ1-6; D is possibly TRBD1 (5 bases). There are 13 residues in the CDR3. Per germline, CDR1 SGDLS and CDR2 YYNGEE. Between the trimmed V and J ends, which lost 4 bases and 7 bases, there was a span of 9 bases. The chain's CDR3 is CASSLGTNSPLHF. The CDR3 DNA reads TGTGCCAGCAGCTTAGGGACGAATTCACCCCTCCACTTT.

This clonotype was counted at least ten times. The rearrangement joins TRBV28 to TRBJ2-1; the match to TRBD1 covers 12 bases. Trimming cost V 8 bases and J 6 bases; bases outside gene matches: 5. The CDR3 loop spans 14 amino acids. Looked up from germline, CDR1 is MDHEN and CDR2 is SYDVKM. The CDR3 sequence: CASEGQGARNEQFF. CDR3 nucleotide sequence: TGTGCCAGCGAGGGACAGGGGGCCCGCAATGAGCAGTTCTTC.

The chain employs TRBV20-1 and TRBJ2-1, with 10 bases lining up with TRBD1. CDR3 length: 15 residues. CDR1 DFQATT and CDR2 SNEGSKA come from the germline V gene (reference sequence). Trimming cost V 2 bases and J 5 bases; bases outside gene matches: 6. Here the CDR3 reads CSARTGTGANNEQFF. CDR3 sequence (DNA): TGCAGTGCTAGAACCGGGACAGGGGCTAACAATGAGCAGTTCTTC.

This clonotype was counted at least ten times. The J gene is TRBJ2-7, the V gene TRBV29-1; D tentatively reads TRBD1 or TRBD2 (5 bases each). The CDR3 has 16 amino acids. The ends were cut back, 0 bases at V and 9 bases at J, with 24 bases in the middle. The germline V gene has CDR1 SQVTM and CDR2 ANQGSEA. CDR3 coding DNA: TGCAGCGTTGAAGAATGGGACGGCCGGGCCCCACGAGGGCAGTACTTC. It codes for CSVEEWDGRAPRGQYF.

The CDR3 reads CATSDPVHTEAFF. Here the CDR3 DNA reads TGTGCCACCAGCGACCCGGTGCACACTGAAGCTTTCTTT. The chain employs TRBV15 and TRBJ1-1; no definite D call. Trimming removed 5 bases from V and 3 bases from J, with 10 bases in between. CDR1 LNHNV and CDR2 YYDKDF come from the germline V gene (reference sequence). The CDR3 length is 13 residues.

The chain recombines TRBV12-3 or TRBV12-4 with TRBJ1-2; D perhaps matches TRBD1 (6 bases). Trimming removed 2 bases from V and 3 bases from J, with 10 bases in between. The CDR3 length is 14 residues. In nucleotides, the CDR3 is TGTGCCAGCAGTTTATCGGGGACATACTATGGCTACACCTTC. This translates into CASSLSGTYYGYTF.

This clonotype came up a few times. The chain links TRBV12-3 or TRBV12-4 to TRBJ2-3; D call uncertain. V gave up 1 base and J gave up 0 bases, with 14 bases separating them. The CDR3 spans 17 residues. The CDR3 DNA reads TGTGCCAGCAGTTTAGGGCAGTCCATCCTGAGCACAGATACGCAGTATTTT. Protein: CASSLGQSILSTDTQYF.

This clonotype was seen at least ten times. This chain uses TRBV29-1 with TRBJ2-5, with D tentatively TRBD1 (6 bases). Looked up from germline, CDR1 is SQVTM and CDR2 is ANQGSEA. CDR3 size: 13 residues. The V end lost 5 bases, the J end lost 6 bases, and 16 bases lay between the germline ends. CDR3 nucleotide sequence: TGCAGCGTTCTGCAGGGGTCGACGAAGACCCAGTACTTC. It translates to CSVLQGSTKTQYF.

This clonotype was recorded many times. V usage is TRBV20-1 and J usage is TRBJ2-5; D may correspond to TRBD1 or TRBD2 (5 bases each). The V end lost 4 bases, the J end lost 3 bases, and 15 bases lay between the germline ends. Germline CDR1 and CDR2: DFQATT and SNEGSKA (reference sequence). The CDR3 spans 14 residues. CDR3 DNA: TGCAGTGCTACAACAACTGGGGACGAAGAGACCCAGTACTTC. This translates into CSATTTGDEETQYF.

There are many counts of this clonotype. The CDR3 nucleotides are TGCAGTGCCCCCACAGGGGTGGGCACTGAAGCTTTCTTT. Encoded protein: CSAPTGVGTEAFF. The rearrangement joins TRBV20-1 to TRBJ1-1, with 7 bases aligning to TRBD1. From germline, CDR1 is DFQATT and CDR2 SNEGSKA (reference sequence). Trimming took 6 bases from V and 4 from J; bases not matched to a gene: 8. The CDR3 is made up of 13 amino acids.

This clonotype was detected a few times. This chain uses TRBV9 with TRBJ2-1, with D unresolved. The CDR3 has 13 residues. CDR1 and CDR2 (germline): SGDLS, YYNGEE. Trimming took off 2 bases at V and 6 bases at J, with 9 bases between the two ends. CDR3 loop: CASSVLSSNEQFF. The CDR3 DNA reads TGTGCCAGCAGCGTGCTTTCTTCCAATGAGCAGTTCTTC.